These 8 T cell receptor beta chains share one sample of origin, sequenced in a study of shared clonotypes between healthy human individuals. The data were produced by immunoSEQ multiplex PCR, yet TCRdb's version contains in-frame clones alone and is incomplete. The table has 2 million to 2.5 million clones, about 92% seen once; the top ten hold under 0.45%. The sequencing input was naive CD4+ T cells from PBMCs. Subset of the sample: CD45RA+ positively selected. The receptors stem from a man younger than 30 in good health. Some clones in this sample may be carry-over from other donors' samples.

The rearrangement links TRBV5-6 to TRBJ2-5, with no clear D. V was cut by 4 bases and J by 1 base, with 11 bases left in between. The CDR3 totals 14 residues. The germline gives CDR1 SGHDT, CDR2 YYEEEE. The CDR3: CASSALRGQETQYF. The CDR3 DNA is TGTGCCAGCAGCGCTCTCCGAGGCCAAGAGACCCAGTACTTC.

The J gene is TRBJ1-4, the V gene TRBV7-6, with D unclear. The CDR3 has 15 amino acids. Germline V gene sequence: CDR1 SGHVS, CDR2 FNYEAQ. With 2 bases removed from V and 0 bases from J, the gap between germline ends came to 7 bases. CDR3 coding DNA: TGTGCCAGCAGCTTAAACAGCGCAACTAATGAAAAACTGTTTTTT. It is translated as CASSLNSATNEKLFF.

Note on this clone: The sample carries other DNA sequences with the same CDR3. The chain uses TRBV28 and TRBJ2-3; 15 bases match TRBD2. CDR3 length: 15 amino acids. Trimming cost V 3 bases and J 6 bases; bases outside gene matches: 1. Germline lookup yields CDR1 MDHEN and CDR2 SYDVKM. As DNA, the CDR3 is TGTGCCAGCAGTTTGGGACTAGCGGGAGGTGATACGCAGTATTTT. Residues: CASSLGLAGGDTQYF.

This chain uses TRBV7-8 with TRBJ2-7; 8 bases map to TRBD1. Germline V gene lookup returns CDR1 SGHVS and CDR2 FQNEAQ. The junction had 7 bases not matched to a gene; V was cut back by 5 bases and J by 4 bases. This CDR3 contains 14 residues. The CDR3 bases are TGTGCCAGCAGCCATACCGACAGGGGATACGAGCAGTACTTC. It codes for CASSHTDRGYEQYF.

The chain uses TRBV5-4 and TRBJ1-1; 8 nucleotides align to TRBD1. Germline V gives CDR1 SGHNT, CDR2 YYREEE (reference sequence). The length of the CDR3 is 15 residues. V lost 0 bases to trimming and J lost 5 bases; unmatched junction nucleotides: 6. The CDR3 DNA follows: TGTGCCAGCAGCTTGGATCCAGGGGGCTTGACTGAAGCTTTCTTT. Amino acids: CASSLDPGGLTEAFF.

CDR3 sequence: CATSRQGAGNQPQHF. Here the CDR3 DNA reads TGTGCCACCAGCAGACAGGGGGCTGGCAATCAGCCCCAGCATTTT. V usage is TRBV15 and J usage is TRBJ1-5, with 8 bases that match TRBD1. V was pared by 2 bases and J by 2 bases, with 2 bases of the junction left unmatched. CDR3 length: 15 amino acids. The germline V gene has CDR1 LNHNV and CDR2 YYDKDF (reference sequence).

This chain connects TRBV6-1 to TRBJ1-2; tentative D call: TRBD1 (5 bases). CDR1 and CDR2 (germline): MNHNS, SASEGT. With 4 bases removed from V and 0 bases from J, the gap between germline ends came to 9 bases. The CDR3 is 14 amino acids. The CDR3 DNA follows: TGTGCCAGCAGTGCGACAGATTCTAACTATGGCTACACCTTC. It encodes CASSATDSNYGYTF.

In nucleotides, the CDR3 is TGTGCCAGCAGTTTAGGTCGGCTAGCGGGAGTGTGGTACAATGAGCAGTTCTTC. This encodes CASSLGRLAGVWYNEQFF. The chain is built from TRBV27 and TRBJ2-1, with 10 bases identical to TRBD2. J lost 4 bases, V lost 2 bases, and 11 bases had no gene match. The CDR3 sequence is 18 residues long. The V gene's germline CDR1 is MNHEY and CDR2 SMNVEV (reference sequence).